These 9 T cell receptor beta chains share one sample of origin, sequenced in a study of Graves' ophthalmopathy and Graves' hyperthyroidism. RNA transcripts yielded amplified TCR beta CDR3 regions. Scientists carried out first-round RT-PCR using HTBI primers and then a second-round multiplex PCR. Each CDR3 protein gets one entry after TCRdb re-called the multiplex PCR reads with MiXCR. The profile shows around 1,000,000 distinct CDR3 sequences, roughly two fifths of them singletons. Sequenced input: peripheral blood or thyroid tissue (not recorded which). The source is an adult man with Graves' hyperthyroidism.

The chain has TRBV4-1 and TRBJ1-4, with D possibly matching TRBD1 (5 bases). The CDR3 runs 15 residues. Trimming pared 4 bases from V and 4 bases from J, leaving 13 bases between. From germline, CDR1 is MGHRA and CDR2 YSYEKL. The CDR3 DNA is TGCGCCAGCAGCCCTCGACAGACCGATAATGAAAAACTGTTTTTT. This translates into CASSPRQTDNEKLFF.

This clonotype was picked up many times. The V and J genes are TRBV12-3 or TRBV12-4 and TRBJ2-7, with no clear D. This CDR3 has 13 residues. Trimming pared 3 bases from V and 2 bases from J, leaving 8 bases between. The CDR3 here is CASSFPGTYEQYF. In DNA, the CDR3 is TGTGCCAGCAGTTTTCCAGGAACCTACGAGCAGTACTTC.

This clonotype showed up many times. CDR3 amino acids: CASSLEGTNSPLHF. The CDR3 DNA reads TGTGCCAGCAGCTTAGAAGGGACTAATTCACCCCTCCACTTT. The chain joins TRBV7-9 to TRBJ1-6; D may be TRBD1 (5 bases). Per germline, CDR1 SEHNR and CDR2 FQNEAQ (reference sequence). V dropped 1 base and J dropped 6 bases, with 7 bases sitting between them. This CDR3 has 14 residues.

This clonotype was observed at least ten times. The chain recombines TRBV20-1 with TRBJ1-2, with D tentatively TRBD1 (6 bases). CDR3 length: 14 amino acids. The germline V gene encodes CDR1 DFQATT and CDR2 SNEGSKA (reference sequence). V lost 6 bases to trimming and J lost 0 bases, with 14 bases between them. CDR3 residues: CSAKDSNSNYGYTF. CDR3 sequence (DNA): TGCAGTGCAAAGGACAGCAACTCTAACTATGGCTACACCTTC.

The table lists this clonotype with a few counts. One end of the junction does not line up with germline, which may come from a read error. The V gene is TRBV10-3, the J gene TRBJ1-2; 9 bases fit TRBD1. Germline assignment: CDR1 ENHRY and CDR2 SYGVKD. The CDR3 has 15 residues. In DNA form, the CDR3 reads TGTGCCAGCAGTGAAGTTGGGACAGGGTTTGGTGGCTACACCTTC. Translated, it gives CASSEVGTGFGGYTF.

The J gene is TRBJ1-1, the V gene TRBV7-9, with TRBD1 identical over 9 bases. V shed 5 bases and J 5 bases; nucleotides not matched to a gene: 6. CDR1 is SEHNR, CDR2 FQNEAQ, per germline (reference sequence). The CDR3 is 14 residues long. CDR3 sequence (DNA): TGTGCCAGCAGCAAGACAGGGGGTTTTACTGAAGCTTTCTTT. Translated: CASSKTGGFTEAFF.

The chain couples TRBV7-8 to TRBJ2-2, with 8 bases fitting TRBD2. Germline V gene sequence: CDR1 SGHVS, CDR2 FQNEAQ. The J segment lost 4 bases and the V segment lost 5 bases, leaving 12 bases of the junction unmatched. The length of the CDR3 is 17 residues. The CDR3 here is CASSPARGAGVTGELFF. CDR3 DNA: TGTGCCAGCAGCCCTGCCCGCGGAGCGGGGGTCACCGGGGAGCTGTTTTTT.

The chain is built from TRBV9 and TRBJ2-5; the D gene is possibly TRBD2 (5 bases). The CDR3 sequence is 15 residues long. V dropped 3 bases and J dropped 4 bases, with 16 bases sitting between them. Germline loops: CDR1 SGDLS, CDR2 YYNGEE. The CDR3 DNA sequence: TGTGCCAGCAGCGGCCGGGGTGTTTTGTTAGAGACCCAGTACTTC. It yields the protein CASSGRGVLLETQYF.

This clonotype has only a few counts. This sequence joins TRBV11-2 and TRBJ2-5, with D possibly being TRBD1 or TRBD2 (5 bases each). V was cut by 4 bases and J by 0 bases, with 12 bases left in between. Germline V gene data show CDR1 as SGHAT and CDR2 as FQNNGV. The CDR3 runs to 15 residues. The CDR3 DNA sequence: TGTGCCAGCAGCTCTATATGGGACCACCAAGAGACCCAGTACTTC. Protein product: CASSSIWDHQETQYF.